Below, 27 T cell receptor beta chains from the same sample are listed, as sequenced in a study of OX40 agonist ivuxolimab in advanced cancers. Assay: immunoSEQ multiplex PCR; the TCRdb copy retains only in-frame clones and omits some. The table shows nearly 70,000 clones, with more than 75% occurring only once. Here the sequenced sample was CD4+ or CD8+ T cells sorted from blood, taken in a trial of the OX40 agonist ivuxolimab. Source of these receptors: an adult with an advanced solid tumor such as melanoma, head and neck, liver or kidney cancer.

This clone occurred once. The CDR3 DNA reads as TGCGCCAGCAGCTTGGCCATGGGGAGCTCCTACGAGCAGTACTTC. Protein: CASSLAMGSSYEQYF. The chain uses TRBV5-1 and TRBJ2-7; weak D call: TRBD2 (5 bases). V was cut by 0 bases and J by 0 bases, with 10 bases left in between. CDR1 SGHRS and CDR2 YFSETQ come from the germline V gene. CDR3 length: 15 amino acids.

The V and J genes are TRBV7-6 and TRBJ2-3; 10 bases align to TRBD2. The ends lost 5 bases at V and 4 bases at J; junction bases unmatched: 6. The CDR3 is made up of 15 amino acids. Germline assignment: CDR1 SGHVS and CDR2 FNYEAQ. CDR3 amino acids: CASSPLAGSPDTQYF. DNA of the CDR3: TGTGCCAGCAGCCCACTAGCGGGATCCCCAGATACGCAGTATTTT. The full variable domain, completed using reference TRBV7-6 and TRBJ2-3, is GAGVSQSPRYKVTKRGQDVALRCDPISGHVSLYWYRQALGQGPEFLTYFNYEAQQDKSGLPNDRFSAERPEGSISTLTIQRTEQRDSAMYRCASSPLAGSPDTQYFGPGTRLTVL.

This rearrangement joins TRBV19 to TRBJ1-1, with D maybe TRBD1 (6 bases). The length of the CDR3 is 13 residues. The germline V gene has CDR1 LNHDA and CDR2 SQIVND (reference sequence). The ends were cut back, 9 bases at V and 3 bases at J, with 14 bases in the middle. The CDR3 sequence: CASTGFWYTEAFF. CDR3 nucleotides: TGTGCCAGCACAGGGTTTTGGTACACTGAAGCTTTCTTT.

The rearrangement links TRBV5-4 to TRBJ2-5; the D gene is possibly TRBD1 (6 bases). Germline assignment: CDR1 SGHNT and CDR2 YYREEE (reference sequence). This CDR3 contains 13 residues. V gave up 3 bases and J gave up 7 bases, with 13 bases separating them. CDR3 sequence: CASSSQGYGTQYF. In DNA form, the CDR3 reads TGTGCCAGCAGCTCACAGGGTTATGGGACCCAGTACTTC. The whole variable domain, filled in from reference TRBV5-4 and TRBJ2-5, reads ETGVTQSPTHLIKTRGQQVTLRCSSQSGHNTVSWYQQALGQGPQFIFQYYREEENGRGNFPPRFSGLQFPNYSSELNVNALELDDSALYLCASSSQGYGTQYFGPGTRLLVL.

V is TRBV11-2 and J is TRBJ2-7; D gene unclear. The CDR3 is 14 residues long. Per germline, CDR1 SGHAT and CDR2 FQNNGV. V lost 4 bases and J 3 bases, leaving 13 bases between the germline ends. The CDR3: CASSSPAPNYEQYF. In DNA form, the CDR3 reads TGTGCCAGCAGCTCCCCGGCCCCCAACTACGAGCAGTACTTC.

The chain employs TRBV7-2 and TRBJ1-2; D gene unclear. Per the germline V gene, CDR1 is SGHTA and CDR2 is FQGNSA. V lost 5 bases and J 4 bases, leaving 8 bases between the germline ends. This CDR3 is built from 12 residues. CDR3 sequence reads: CASSANSYGYTF. In nucleotides, the CDR3 is TGTGCCAGCAGCGCCAACAGCTATGGCTACACCTTC.

V usage is TRBV4-1 and J usage is TRBJ2-5; tentative D call: TRBD1 (5 bases). The CDR3 totals 14 residues. Trimming took 2 bases from V and 7 from J, leaving 14 bases between them. Germline V gene data show CDR1 as MGHRA and CDR2 as YSYEKL. CDR3 residues: CASSQTQEIGTQYF. The DNA for the CDR3 is TGCGCCAGCAGCCAAACACAGGAAATTGGGACCCAGTACTTC.

This clone was detected a few times. The V call is TRBV27, the J call TRBJ1-2; D is possibly TRBD1 (6 bases). This CDR3 has 12 amino acids. Between the trimmed V and J ends, which lost 8 bases and 8 bases, there was a span of 15 bases. CDR1 is MNHEY, CDR2 SMNVEV, per germline (reference sequence). The chain's CDR3 is CASFRGGTGYTF. CDR3 DNA: TGTGCCAGCTTCAGGGGCGGTACGGGCTACACCTTC.

Only one count was recorded for this clone. The rearrangement joins TRBV7-6 to TRBJ2-5; 8 positions agree with TRBD1. The end of the DNA aligns better with TRBJ2-7, so the J call may be wrong. The CDR3 is made up of 17 amino acids. CDR1 is SGHVS and CDR2 is FNYEAQ in the germline V gene. Here the CDR3 DNA reads TGTGCCAGCAGCTCTCTTACCACCGGGACAGGCTCCTACGAGCAGTACTTC. Its translation: CASSSLTTGTGSYEQYF.

The chain recombines TRBV14 with TRBJ2-1, with D hard to call. This CDR3 is 14 amino acids long. Trimming shortened V by 5 bases and J by 0 bases, and 8 bases separated the two germline ends. The germline gives CDR1 SGHDN, CDR2 FVKESK. The CDR3: CASSFLSSYNEQFF. The CDR3 DNA follows: TGTGCCAGCAGCTTCCTCAGCTCCTACAATGAGCAGTTCTTC.

The rearrangement joins TRBV28 to TRBJ2-6, with TRBD1 matching over 8 bases. After removal of 5 bases from V and 4 bases from J, the junction contained 4 bases not matched to a gene. The CDR3 covers 15 residues. The germline V gene encodes CDR1 MDHEN and CDR2 SYDVKM. The CDR3 loop reads CASSRWTGGANVLTF. In nucleotides, the CDR3 is TGTGCCAGCAGTCGATGGACAGGGGGGGCCAACGTCCTGACTTTC.

CDR3 coding DNA: TGTGCCAGCAGCCCGGTAGGGGACTACGAGCAGTACTTC. It specifies CASSPVGDYEQYF. This rearrangement joins TRBV5-5 to TRBJ2-7; the D gene is possibly TRBD1 (5 bases). CDR3 size: 13 residues. Per the germline V gene, CDR1 is SGHKS and CDR2 is YYEKEE (reference sequence). Between the trimmed V and J ends, which lost 4 bases and 3 bases, there was a span of 11 bases.

The chain uses TRBV29-1 and TRBJ2-3; tentative D call: TRBD2 (6 bases). The V and J ends lost 4 bases and 2 bases respectively, with 13 bases between them. The CDR3 spans 14 residues. From germline, CDR1 is SQVTM and CDR2 ANQGSEA. CDR3 sequence reads: CSVGDGGPTDTQYF. CDR3 DNA sequence: TGCAGCGTTGGGGACGGAGGGCCCACAGATACGCAGTATTTT.

By sample fraction, this clone is medium-sized (0.01 to 0.1%). The V and J genes are TRBV7-9 and TRBJ1-4; D ambiguous. The germline CDR1 and CDR2 sequences are SEHNR and FQNEAQ (reference sequence). V lost 1 base and J lost 0, with 12 bases in between. The CDR3 has 17 amino acids. CDR3 nucleotides: TGTGCCAGCAGCTTAGATCTTCAGGAAACAACTAATGAAAAACTGTTTTTT. It specifies CASSLDLQETTNEKLFF.

This clone appeared once. J is TRBJ1-6 and V is TRBV19; D gene ambiguous. Trimming took off 5 bases at V and 9 bases at J, with 14 bases between the two ends. Germline V gene lookup returns CDR1 LNHDA and CDR2 SQIVND (reference sequence). The CDR3 is 14 residues long. CDR3 bases: TGTGCCAGTAGTCCCCGGGGAGATTTTTCACCCCTCCACTTT. This gives the protein CASSPRGDFSPLHF.

As for this clone: A much bigger clone sits one base away, suggesting this may be a read error. Other nucleotide sequences in the sample specify the same CDR3. The chain uses TRBV11-3 and TRBJ2-5; D is unclear. CDR3 length equals 13 residues. V was cut by 4 bases and J by 5 bases, with 11 bases left in between. Per germline, CDR1 SGHNT and CDR2 YENEEA. The CDR3: CASSWGSEETQYF. The DNA for the CDR3 is TGTGCCAGCAGCTGGGGATCGGAGGAGACCCAGTACTTC.

The CDR3 here is CASSRALNVINGYTF. The CDR3 coding sequence is TGTGCCAGTAGTCGGGCACTTAACGTAATAAATGGCTACACCTTC. The J gene is TRBJ1-2, the V gene TRBV19, with D uncertain. This CDR3 is 15 amino acids long. From germline, CDR1 is LNHDA and CDR2 SQIVND (reference sequence). V was shortened by 5 bases and J by 6 bases, with 19 bases between the two germline ends.

This rearrangement joins TRBV27 to TRBJ1-2; 8 bases line up with TRBD1. Germline CDR1 is MNHEY and CDR2 is SMNVEV (reference sequence). The CDR3 has 14 residues. The ends lost 6 bases at V and 0 bases at J; junction bases unmatched: 3. The CDR3, as DNA: TGTGCCAGCAGCCCAGGGGGCTCTAACTATGGCTACACCTTC. It is translated as CASSPGGSNYGYTF.

V and J are TRBV6-6 and TRBJ1-1, with D hard to call. Germline-derived CDR1 and CDR2 are MNHNY and SVGAGI (reference sequence). Trimming stripped 5 bases from V and 5 bases from J, with 9 bases between. The CDR3 sequence is 12 residues long. CDR3 nucleotide sequence: TGTGCCAGCAGTCCCAAGGAAACTGAAGCTTTCTTT. Amino acid sequence: CASSPKETEAFF.

With respect to this clone: A read error may explain this, as a much larger clone is one base away. The chain uses TRBV12-5 and TRBJ2-7; the D gene is possibly TRBD1 (6 bases). The CDR3 has 12 residues. The germline CDR1 and CDR2 sequences are LGHNT and FRNRAP. The CDR3 is CASGPGVYEQCF. CDR3 in DNA: TGTGCTAGTGGCCCAGGGGTCTACGAGCAGTGCTTC.

The rearrangement uses TRBV15 and TRBJ1-5; 7 bases agree with TRBD1. Germline values: CDR1 LNHNV, CDR2 YYDKDF (reference sequence). The CDR3 has 15 amino acids. The trim removed 1 base at V and 2 bases at J, leaving 2 bases unmatched. The CDR3: CATSRGTGRNQPQHF. DNA for the CDR3: TGTGCCACCAGCAGAGGGACAGGCCGCAATCAGCCCCAGCATTTT.

The CDR3 spells CASSQTGGTFQETQYF. The CDR3 DNA reads as TGTGCCAGCTCACAAACAGGGGGAACCTTCCAAGAGACCCAGTACTTC. The chain links TRBV18 to TRBJ2-5; 8 nucleotides line up with TRBD1. Germline V gene lookup returns CDR1 KGHSH and CDR2 LQKENI. This CDR3 comprises 16 residues. The J segment lost 1 base and the V segment lost 4 bases, leaving 8 bases of the junction unmatched.

This clone was seen a single time. The CDR3 region has the DNA TGTGCCTGGATGAGAGGGGGTAGGCCCCAAGAGACCCAGTACTTC. Amino acid sequence: CAWMRGGRPQETQYF. V and J are TRBV30 and TRBJ2-5, with a possible D match to TRBD1 (6 bases). Germline V gene data show CDR1 as GTSNPN and CDR2 as SVGIG (reference sequence). The CDR3 runs to 15 residues. V lost 4 bases to trimming and J lost 1 base, with 16 bases between them.

The CDR3 DNA reads TGTGCCAGCAGGGGCGACAGGGGCACCGGGGAGCTGTTTTTT. Translating gives CASRGDRGTGELFF. The genes are TRBV2 and TRBJ2-2; TRBD1 matches 8 bases. CDR1 is SNHLY and CDR2 is FYNNEI in the germline V gene. The CDR3 loop spans 14 amino acids. The ends lost 6 bases at V and 4 bases at J; junction bases unmatched: 4.

This chain uses TRBV4-1 with TRBJ2-1; D possibly uses TRBD1 or TRBD2 (5 bases each). This CDR3 has 15 amino acids. Germline-derived CDR1 and CDR2 are MGHRA and YSYEKL. The ends were cut back, 5 bases at V and 1 base at J, with 12 bases in the middle. The DNA for the CDR3 is TGCGCCAGCAGCGTCCGGGACCCTTCCTACAATGAGCAGTTCTTC. Protein sequence: CASSVRDPSYNEQFF.

The sample holds a few counts of this clone. The chain recombines TRBV2 with TRBJ2-3; 9 bases are a match to TRBD1. The CDR3 runs to 19 residues. Germline V gene lookup returns CDR1 SNHLY and CDR2 FYNNEI. The J segment lost 2 bases and the V segment lost 4 bases, leaving 16 bases of the junction unmatched. CDR3 loop: CASSGDRAWGQLNTDTQYF. In DNA form, the CDR3 reads TGTGCCAGCAGTGGGGACAGGGCGTGGGGGCAGCTAAACACAGATACGCAGTATTTT.

V and J are TRBV7-2 and TRBJ2-3, with D possibly TRBD2 on 6 matching bases. This CDR3 is built from 16 residues. Per germline, CDR1 SGHTA and CDR2 FQGNSA. V gave up 5 bases and J gave up 0 bases, with 15 bases separating them. The CDR3: CASSDRLATSTDTQYF. Written as DNA, the CDR3 is TGTGCCAGCAGCGATCGGCTAGCGACTAGCACAGATACGCAGTATTTT.